These 12 T cell receptor beta chains were all obtained from the same sample, sequenced in a study of molecular identifiers for immune sequencing clone quantification. TCRdb re-analysed the PCR reads in MiXCR, keeping a single row per CDR3 protein. The sample consists of 490,000 or so distinct CDR3 sequences, over 20% of them appearing once. Sequenced: naive CD8+ T cells from blood, with Jurkat cell RNA spiked in. This sample's subset: FACS-sorted CD8+CD4-CCR7+CD45RA+ naive T cells. These receptors were taken from a human donor in good health. Some libraries in this study had Jurkat cell RNA spiked in.

As for this clonotype: A much larger clone lies one base from this, so it may be a read error. The rearrangement links TRBV4-3 to TRBJ2-3; no firm D call. V was pared by 1 base and J by 0 bases, with 11 bases between. The CDR3 is 16 residues long. Germline assignment: CDR1 LGHNA and CDR2 YSLEER. CDR3 loop: CASSQVSAYSTDTQYF. The CDR3 coding sequence is TGCGCCAGCAGCCAAGTTTCAGCGTATAGCACAGATACGCAGTATTTT.

This clonotype has only a few counts. The chain recombines TRBV20-1 with TRBJ2-7; D may be TRBD2 (6 bases). Trimming shortened V by 5 bases and J by 0 bases, and 11 bases separated the two germline ends. The CDR3 covers 13 residues. The germline V gene has CDR1 DFQATT and CDR2 SNEGSKA (reference sequence). The CDR3 DNA reads as TGCAGTGCTTGGGCGGGGAGCTCCTACGAGCAGTACTTC. It codes for CSAWAGSSYEQYF.

On this clonotype itself: A much larger clone differs from this one at a single base, so this may be a read error. This chain links TRBV7-9 with TRBJ2-5; D is perhaps TRBD1 (6 bases). V was cut by 1 base and J by 0 bases, with 15 bases left in between. CDR3 length equals 17 residues. The germline V gene encodes CDR1 SEHNR and CDR2 FQNEAQ (reference sequence). CDR3 sequence: CASSLETPTGHQETQYF. For the CDR3, the DNA is TGTGCCAGCAGCTTAGAGACCCCGACAGGTCACCAAGAGACCCAGTACTTC.

This clonotype was seen a handful of times. This rearrangement joins TRBV19 to TRBJ2-7, with D hard to call. The CDR3 runs 15 residues. Germline V gives CDR1 LNHDA, CDR2 SQIVND (reference sequence). V lost 5 bases to trimming and J lost 4 bases, with 18 bases between them. This chain's CDR3 is CASSLGLGTSYEQYF. The CDR3 bases are TGTGCCAGTAGTTTGGGCCTTGGCACGTCTTACGAGCAGTACTTC.

This clonotype occurred many times. The chain has TRBV20-1 and TRBJ2-3, with 14 bases fitting TRBD2. This CDR3 has 17 residues. Germline V gives CDR1 DFQATT, CDR2 SNEGSKA (reference sequence). V lost 1 base to trimming and J lost 3 bases; unmatched junction nucleotides: 6. The CDR3 loop reads CSARGDGTSGGTDTQYF. The CDR3 DNA sequence: TGCAGTGCTAGAGGGGACGGGACTAGCGGGGGTACAGATACGCAGTATTTT.

The J gene is TRBJ2-3, the V gene TRBV10-3; tentatively, D is TRBD2 (6 bases). Germline V gives CDR1 ENHRY, CDR2 SYGVKD. V was pared by 3 bases and J by 3 bases, with 13 bases between. CDR3 length equals 15 residues. DNA for the CDR3: TGTGCCATCAGTGACCGCGGGATTTTGACAGATACGCAGTATTTT. Translating it yields CAISDRGILTDTQYF.

As to this clonotype: A much bigger clone sits one base away, suggesting this may be a read error. The chain has TRBV28 and TRBJ1-4, with 8 nucleotides matching TRBD1. The germline V gene has CDR1 MDHEN and CDR2 SYDVKM. CDR3 length: 15 residues. The CDR3 sequence is CASSPSTGANEKLVF. The DNA of the CDR3 is TGTGCCAGCAGTCCATCGACAGGGGCTAATGAAAAACTGGTTTTT. Based on the CDR3 plus reference TRBV28 and TRBJ1-4, the full variable domain is DVKVTQSSRYLVKRTGEKVFLECVQDMDHENMFWYRQDPGLGLRLIYFSYDVKMKEKGDIPEGYSVSREKKERFSLILESASTNQTSMYLCASSPSTGANEKLVFGSGTQLSVL.

This clonotype was recorded many times. The rearrangement links TRBV7-2 to TRBJ2-1; no clear D gene. V shed 1 base and J shed 9 bases, with 25 bases lying between them. Germline CDR1 is SGHTA and CDR2 is FQGNSA. The CDR3 is made up of 18 amino acids. The CDR3 nucleotides read TGTGCCAGCAGCTTAGATAGTAGCCTTGCGTACAATATGGGTGAGCAGTTCTTC. It translates to CASSLDSSLAYNMGEQFF.

This clonotype came up a few times. The V and J genes are TRBV20-1 and TRBJ2-2; TRBD1 might be the D (6 bases). This CDR3 has 16 amino acids. Germline V gives CDR1 DFQATT, CDR2 SNEGSKA (reference sequence). V was shortened by 6 bases and J by 2 bases, with 19 bases between the two germline ends. The CDR3 reads CSAQDRRRINTGELFF. Written as DNA, the CDR3 is TGCAGTGCCCAGGACAGACGCAGGATAAACACCGGGGAGCTGTTTTTT.

This clonotype was seen ten or more times. The chain is built from TRBV6-5 and TRBJ2-3, with 10 nucleotides matching TRBD1. Germline CDR1 is MNHEY and CDR2 is SVGAGI. The CDR3 runs 19 residues. V lost 4 bases to trimming and J lost 1 base; unmatched junction nucleotides: 14. CDR3 region: CASSSAYIRDRGGTDTQYF. CDR3 nucleotide sequence: TGTGCCAGCAGTTCTGCCTATATCCGGGACAGGGGAGGCACAGATACGCAGTATTTT.

J is TRBJ2-3 and V is TRBV10-1, with a tentative D call TRBD1 (5 bases). Germline lookup yields CDR1 WNHNN and CDR2 SYGVQD (reference sequence). CDR3 length equals 14 residues. Deletions cut 3 bases from V and 4 bases from J, with 11 bases between. This CDR3 reads CASSDQGAPDTQYF. The DNA for the CDR3 is TGCGCCAGCAGTGACCAAGGGGCCCCAGATACGCAGTATTTT.

In this sample, this clonotype turned up a few times. This sequence joins TRBV24-1 and TRBJ2-2; D unclear. V dropped 4 bases and J dropped 7 bases, with 3 bases sitting between them. This CDR3 contains 11 residues. CDR1 and CDR2 from the germline V gene are KGHDR and SFDVKD. CDR3 nucleotides: TGTGCCACCAGTGAGGACGGGGAGCTGTTTTTT. It translates to CATSEDGELFF.